This entry lists 22 T cell receptor beta chains sequenced from one sample in a study of blood T cell repertoires in COVID-19. The data were produced by immunoSEQ multiplex PCR, yet TCRdb's version contains in-frame clones alone and is incomplete. Counted here are tens of thousands of clones, approximately 71% occurring once; the ten biggest clones make up about 4.2%. Material: peripheral blood. The receptors shown here come from a woman between 45 and 65 years old with acute or convalescent COVID-19.

The J gene is TRBJ1-1, the V gene TRBV4-1, with a tentative D call TRBD1 (5 bases). V lost 1 base and J lost 0, with 12 bases in between. Germline V gene sequence: CDR1 MGHRA, CDR2 YSYEKL. The CDR3 is 16 residues long. CDR3 loop: CASSQVPTVMNTEAFF. DNA of the CDR3: TGCGCCAGCAGCCAAGTGCCGACAGTTATGAACACTGAAGCTTTCTTT.

The chain carries TRBV4-1 and TRBJ2-7, with a tentative D call TRBD2 (6 bases). Germline loops: CDR1 MGHRA, CDR2 YSYEKL. Trimming took off 0 bases at V and 6 bases at J, with 18 bases between the two ends. The CDR3 runs to 16 residues. The CDR3 region has the DNA TGCGCCAGCAGCCAAGATGCCGGGGGAGCTCTGGCCGAGCAGTACTTC. It encodes CASSQDAGGALAEQYF.

The CDR3 protein is CASSRTAREAFF. In nucleotides, the CDR3 is TGTGCCAGCAGCCGGACAGCGAGAGAAGCTTTCTTT. This chain uses TRBV5-6 with TRBJ1-1; a weak D match, TRBD1 (6 bases). Trimming pared 4 bases from V and 8 bases from J, leaving 12 bases between. The CDR3 is made up of 12 amino acids. Germline CDR1 and CDR2: SGHDT and YYEEEE.

This rearrangement joins TRBV19 to TRBJ1-1; TRBD1 aligns across 9 bases. J lost 7 bases, V lost 8 bases, and 14 bases had no gene match. The CDR3 covers 15 residues. CDR1 and CDR2 from the germline V gene are LNHDA and SQIVND (reference sequence). This CDR3 reads CASLRDRDYEGEAFF. For the CDR3, the DNA is TGTGCCAGTTTACGGGACAGGGATTATGAAGGTGAAGCTTTCTTT. The full variable domain, rest sourced from reference TRBV19 and TRBJ1-1, is DGGITQSPKYLFRKEGQNVTLSCEQNLNHDAMYWYRQDPGQGLRLIYYSQIVNDFQKGDIAEGYSVSREKKESFPLTVTSAQKNPTAFYLCASLRDRDYEGEAFFGQGTRLTVV.

The chain employs TRBV19 and TRBJ1-3; 7 bases fit TRBD1. The germline CDR1 and CDR2 sequences are LNHDA and SQIVND (reference sequence). This CDR3 has 15 amino acids. J lost 3 bases, V lost 6 bases, and 8 bases had no gene match. The CDR3 spells CASRRSTGIGNTIYF. For the CDR3, the DNA is TGTGCCAGTAGACGCTCGACAGGGATTGGAAACACCATATATTTT.

The chain is built from TRBV5-5 and TRBJ2-7; the match to TRBD1 covers 8 bases. The trim removed 5 bases at V and 6 bases at J, leaving 4 bases unmatched. The CDR3 totals 12 residues. CDR1 and CDR2 from the germline V gene are SGHKS and YYEKEE (reference sequence). For the CDR3, the DNA is TGTGCCAGCAGTACCAGGGGGCTCGAGCAGTACTTC. Protein: CASSTRGLEQYF.

The genes are TRBV7-9 and TRBJ1-5; D is possibly TRBD1 (5 bases). The germline V gene has CDR1 SEHNR and CDR2 FQNEAQ (reference sequence). With 5 bases removed from V and 1 base from J, the gap between germline ends came to 12 bases. The CDR3 loop spans 15 amino acids. DNA of the CDR3: TGTGCCAGCAGCGGGGGGACGGACAGCAATCAGCCCCAGCATTTT. This gives the protein CASSGGTDSNQPQHF.

The chain uses TRBV6-5 and TRBJ1-2; 10 bases line up with TRBD1. The CDR3 runs 14 residues. J lost 6 bases, V lost 5 bases, and 6 bases had no gene match. Germline-derived CDR1 and CDR2 are MNHEY and SVGAGI. The CDR3 sequence: CASSMGTGAHGYTF. As DNA, the CDR3 is TGTGCCAGCAGTATGGGGACAGGGGCACATGGCTACACCTTC.

The chain joins TRBV30 to TRBJ1-6, with 7 bases fitting TRBD1. The CDR3 has 14 residues. J gave up 7 bases and V 2 bases, and 5 bases lay outside the gene matches. Germline V lookup: CDR1 GTSNPN, CDR2 SVGIG (reference sequence). CDR3 DNA sequence: TGTGCCTGGAGTATAGCAGGGGGGAATTCACCCCTCCACTTT. This encodes CAWSIAGGNSPLHF.

The chain is built from TRBV10-3 and TRBJ2-1; 10 positions agree with TRBD1. J lost 5 bases, V lost 10 bases, and 8 bases had no gene match. From germline, CDR1 is ENHRY and CDR2 SYGVKD. The CDR3 loop spans 14 amino acids. The CDR3 bases are TGTGCCACCCAATGGACAGGGGGGGACAATGAGCAGTTCTTC. Translating it yields CATQWTGGDNEQFF.

This clone appeared a few times. The V gene is TRBV2, the J gene TRBJ2-5; tentative D call: TRBD1 (6 bases). The CDR3 is 12 amino acids. Looked up from germline, CDR1 is SNHLY and CDR2 is FYNNEI. Trimming pared 3 bases from V and 5 bases from J, leaving 7 bases between. CDR3 sequence: CASSDQGETQYF. The CDR3 bases are TGTGCCAGCAGTGACCAGGGGGAGACCCAGTACTTC.

The J gene is TRBJ1-4, the V gene TRBV7-2; TRBD1 agrees at 10 bases. This CDR3 has 17 residues. Germline V lookup: CDR1 SGHTA, CDR2 FQGNSA. V gave up 7 bases and J gave up 5 bases; unmatched junction bases: 13. The CDR3 protein is CASNDPGQGKVNEKLFF. Written as DNA, the CDR3 is TGTGCCAGCAATGATCCGGGACAGGGGAAGGTGAATGAAAAACTGTTTTTT.

This clone was observed once. The chain joins TRBV14 to TRBJ2-5; D is ambiguous. V gave up 5 bases and J gave up 5 bases, with 12 bases separating them. The CDR3 loop spans 13 amino acids. The germline V gene encodes CDR1 SGHDN and CDR2 FVKESK. The CDR3 region is CASSFPGTETQYF. In nucleotides, the CDR3 is TGTGCCAGCAGCTTCCCGGGTACGGAGACCCAGTACTTC.

This rearrangement joins TRBV6-6 to TRBJ1-5; tentatively, D is TRBD1 (5 bases). Per the germline V gene, CDR1 is MNHNY and CDR2 is SVGAGI (reference sequence). The CDR3 is made up of 14 amino acids. Trimming stripped 7 bases from V and 1 base from J, with 11 bases between. The CDR3 is CASIPGGSNQPQHF. CDR3 nucleotide sequence: TGTGCCAGCATCCCTGGGGGGAGCAATCAGCCCCAGCATTTT.

This clone showed up just a few times. The chain recombines TRBV9 with TRBJ1-6; 8 bases align to TRBD1. Germline assignment: CDR1 SGDLS and CDR2 YYNGEE. This CDR3 is built from 15 residues. V lost 4 bases and J lost 7; bases outside the gene matches: 7. The chain's CDR3 is CASSPRTGLNSPLHF. The CDR3 DNA reads TGTGCCAGCAGCCCGAGGACAGGGCTCAATTCACCCCTCCACTTT.

V and J are TRBV2 and TRBJ1-4; possibly TRBD1 for D (6 bases). The CDR3 sequence is 13 residues long. CDR1 is SNHLY, CDR2 FYNNEI, per germline. Trimming cost V 6 bases and J 8 bases, with 13 bases left between them. CDR3 sequence: CASRKLTGEKLFF. The CDR3, as DNA: TGTGCCAGCAGGAAGCTTACAGGGGAAAAACTGTTTTTT. Using reference TRBV2 and TRBJ1-4 for the parts outside the CDR3, the full variable domain is EPEVTQTPSHQVTQMGQEVILRCVPISNHLYFYWYRQILGQKVEFLVSFYNNEISEKSEIFDDQFSVERPDGSNFTLKIRSTKLEDSAMYFCASRKLTGEKLFFGSGTQLSVL.

The chain employs TRBV6-2 or TRBV6-3 and TRBJ1-3; 7 positions match TRBD1. The V gene end was trimmed by 5 bases and the J gene end by 0 bases; junction bases not matched to a gene: 1. From germline, CDR1 is MNHEY and CDR2 SVGEGT. This CDR3 is built from 14 residues. The CDR3 nucleotides are TGTGCCAGCAGTGGGACAGTCTCTGGAAACACCATATATTTT. Translating it yields CASSGTVSGNTIYF.

The rearrangement joins TRBV6-5 to TRBJ1-1, with TRBD1 as a possible D gene (5 bases). Germline V gene lookup returns CDR1 MNHEY and CDR2 SVGAGI. This CDR3 region has 12 residues. The V end was cut by 2 bases, the J end by 7 bases, with 8 bases between. The DNA for the CDR3 is TGTGCCAGCAGTTACGGGGCCCATGAAGCTTTCTTT. Its protein is CASSYGAHEAFF.

This clone has a handful of counts. The gene calls are TRBV2 and TRBJ1-2; 7 bases are shared with TRBD1. CDR3 length: 12 amino acids. Germline V gene sequence: CDR1 SNHLY, CDR2 FYNNEI. With 6 bases clipped from V and 6 bases from J, the junction kept 4 bases outside the gene matches. As DNA, the CDR3 is TGTGCCAGCAGCGCCGACAGGGATGGCTACACCTTC. It specifies CASSADRDGYTF.

The chain has TRBV18 and TRBJ1-1; 7 positions agree with TRBD1. This CDR3 comprises 14 residues. Germline CDR1 is KGHSH and CDR2 is LQKENI. V was clipped by 3 bases and J by 6 bases; unmatched bases: 7. The CDR3 nucleotides are TGTGCCAGCTCACCCCAGGGGGGAACTTCTGAAGCTTTCTTT. Translation gives CASSPQGGTSEAFF.

The genes are TRBV29-1 and TRBJ1-1, with TRBD1 matching over 7 bases. V was clipped by 7 bases and J by 4 bases; unmatched bases: 6. The CDR3 totals 12 residues. Germline V CDR1 and CDR2: SQVTM, ANQGSEA. The CDR3 here is CSATTGATEAFF. CDR3 bases: TGCAGCGCAACTACAGGGGCCACTGAAGCTTTCTTT.

V is TRBV27 and J is TRBJ1-2; 7 nucleotides agree with TRBD1. This CDR3 comprises 14 residues. The germline V gene encodes CDR1 MNHEY and CDR2 SMNVEV (reference sequence). Trimming took 0 bases from V and 5 from J; bases not matched to a gene: 3. The CDR3 DNA reads TGTGCCAGCAGTTTATCGAGGGACAGTTATGGCTACACCTTC. It codes for CASSLSRDSYGYTF.